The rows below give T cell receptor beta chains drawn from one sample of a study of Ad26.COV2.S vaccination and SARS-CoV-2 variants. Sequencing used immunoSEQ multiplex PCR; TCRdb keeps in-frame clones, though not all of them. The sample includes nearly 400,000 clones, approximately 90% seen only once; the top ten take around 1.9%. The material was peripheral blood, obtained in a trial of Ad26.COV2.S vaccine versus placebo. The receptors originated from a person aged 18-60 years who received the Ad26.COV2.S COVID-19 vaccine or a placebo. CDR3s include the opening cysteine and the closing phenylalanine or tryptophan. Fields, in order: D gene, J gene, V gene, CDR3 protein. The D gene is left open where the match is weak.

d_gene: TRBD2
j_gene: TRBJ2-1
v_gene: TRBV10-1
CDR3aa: CASIRTRYNEQFF

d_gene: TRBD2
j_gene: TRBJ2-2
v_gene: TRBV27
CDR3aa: CASSLWARLAGRNTGELFF

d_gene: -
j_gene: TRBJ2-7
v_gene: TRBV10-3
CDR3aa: CAISESGGSRDEQYF

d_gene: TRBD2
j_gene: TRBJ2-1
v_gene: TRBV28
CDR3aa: CASRTSGLADNEQFF

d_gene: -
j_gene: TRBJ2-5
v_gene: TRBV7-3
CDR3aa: CASSNELGETQYF

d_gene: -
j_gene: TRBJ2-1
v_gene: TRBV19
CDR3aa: CASSMAGSTYNEQFF

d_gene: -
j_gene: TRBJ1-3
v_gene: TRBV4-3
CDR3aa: CASSQAASGGNTIYF

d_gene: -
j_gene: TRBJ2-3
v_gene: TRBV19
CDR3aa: CASKSGLNTDTQYF

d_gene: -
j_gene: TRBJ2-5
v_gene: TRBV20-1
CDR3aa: CSASKRGSFQETQYF

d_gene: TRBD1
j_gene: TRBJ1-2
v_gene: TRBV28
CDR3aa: CASMQTGSNYGYTF

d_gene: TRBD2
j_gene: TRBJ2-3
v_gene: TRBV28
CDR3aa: CASSPNLAGDPDTQYF

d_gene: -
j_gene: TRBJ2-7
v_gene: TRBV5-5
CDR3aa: CASSLGQGIDEQYF

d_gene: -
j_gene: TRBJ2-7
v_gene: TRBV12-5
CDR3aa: CASGLSLLGDEQYF

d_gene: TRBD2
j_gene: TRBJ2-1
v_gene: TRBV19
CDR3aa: CASTLTSGAYNEQFF

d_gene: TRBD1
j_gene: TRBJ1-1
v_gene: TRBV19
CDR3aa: CASSIGASGTGKTFF

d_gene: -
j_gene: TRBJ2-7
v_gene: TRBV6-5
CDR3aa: CASILGINYEQYF

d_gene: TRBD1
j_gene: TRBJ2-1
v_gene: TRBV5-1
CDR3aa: CASSRGTGVYNEQFF

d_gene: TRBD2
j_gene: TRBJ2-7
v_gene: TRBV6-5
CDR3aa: CASNPLTSPDGEQYF

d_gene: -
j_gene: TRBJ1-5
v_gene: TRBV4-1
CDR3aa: CASRGGGPQHF

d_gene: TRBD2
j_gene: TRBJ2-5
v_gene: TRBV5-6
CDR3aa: CASSATSGIKTQYF

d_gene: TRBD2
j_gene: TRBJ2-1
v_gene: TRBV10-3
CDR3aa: CASLPGTSGIGSEQFF

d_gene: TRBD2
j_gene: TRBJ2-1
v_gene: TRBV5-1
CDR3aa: CASRLTSGNEQFF

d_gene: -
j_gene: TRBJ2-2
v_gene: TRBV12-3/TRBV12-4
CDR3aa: CASRTGNTGELFF

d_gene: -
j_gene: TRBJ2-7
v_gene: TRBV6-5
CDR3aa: CASSHSFYEQYF

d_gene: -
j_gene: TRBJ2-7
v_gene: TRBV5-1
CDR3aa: CASSLTFRGEQYF

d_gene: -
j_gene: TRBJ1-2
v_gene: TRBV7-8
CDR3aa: CASSLAVSILGYGYTF

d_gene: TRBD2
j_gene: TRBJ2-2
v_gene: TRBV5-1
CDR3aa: CASSGAGANTGELFF

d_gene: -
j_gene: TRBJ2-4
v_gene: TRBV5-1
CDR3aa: CASSWEEHYPKNIQYF

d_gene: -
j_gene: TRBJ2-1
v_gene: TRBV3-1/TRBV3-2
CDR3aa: CASSRKGGGYNEQFF

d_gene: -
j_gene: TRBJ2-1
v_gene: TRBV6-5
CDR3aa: CASTARGSYNEQFF

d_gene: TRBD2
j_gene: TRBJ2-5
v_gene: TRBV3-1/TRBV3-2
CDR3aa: CASSAGRGGPETQYF

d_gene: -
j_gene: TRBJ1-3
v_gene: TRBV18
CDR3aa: CASSPWGAQTTGNTIYF

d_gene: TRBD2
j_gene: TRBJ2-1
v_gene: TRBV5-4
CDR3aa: CASSFTGLATSGSLEQFF

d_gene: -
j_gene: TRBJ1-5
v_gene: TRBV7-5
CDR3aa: CVRSPRWGNGGQPQHF

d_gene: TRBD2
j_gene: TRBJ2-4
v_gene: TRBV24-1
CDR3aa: CATSDPLAGGGNIQYF

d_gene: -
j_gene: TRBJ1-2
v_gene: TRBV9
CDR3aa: CASSVGQDLTYGYTF

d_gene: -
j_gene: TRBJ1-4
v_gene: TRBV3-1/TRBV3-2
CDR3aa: CASSPATNEKLFF

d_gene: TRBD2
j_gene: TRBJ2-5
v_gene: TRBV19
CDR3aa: CASEGLAGGYQETQYF

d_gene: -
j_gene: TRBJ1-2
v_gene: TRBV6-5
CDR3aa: CASSYLGVSGYTF

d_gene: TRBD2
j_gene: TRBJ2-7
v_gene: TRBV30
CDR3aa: CAWSAGTSRDEQYF

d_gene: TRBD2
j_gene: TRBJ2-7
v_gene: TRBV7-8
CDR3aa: CASSPTAGVPYEQYF

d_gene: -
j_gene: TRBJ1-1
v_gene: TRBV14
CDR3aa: CASSRRGGNTRTEAFF

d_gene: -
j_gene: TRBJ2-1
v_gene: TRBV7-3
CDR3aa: CASSLTGYEQFF

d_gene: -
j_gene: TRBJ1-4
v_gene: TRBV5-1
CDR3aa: CASSPTGAREKLFF

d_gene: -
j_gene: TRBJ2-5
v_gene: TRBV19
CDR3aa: CASSIGGQIKGTQYF

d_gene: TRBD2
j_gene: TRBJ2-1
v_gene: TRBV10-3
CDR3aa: CAIREGSYNEQFF

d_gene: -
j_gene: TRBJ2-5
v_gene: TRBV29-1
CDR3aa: CSVDAGKQETQYF

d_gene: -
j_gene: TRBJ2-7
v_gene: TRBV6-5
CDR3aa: CASSYGGGQRWAF

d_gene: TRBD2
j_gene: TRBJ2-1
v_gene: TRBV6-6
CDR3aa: CASSSGLAAYNEQFF